A selection of T cell receptor beta chains follows, all from one sample in a study of T-cell memory formation after mild COVID-19. TCRdb ran MiXCR on the 5' RACE reads and lists one entry per CDR3 protein. The sample records around 310,000 distinct CDR3 sequences, 20% to 25% being singletons. Sequencing was performed on PBMCs or a T cell subset sorted from them (not recorded which). All receptors come from a man aged 18 to 30 who had mild COVID-19 (a few samples of this study predate the infection). Cell type and time point are not known. CDR3s include the opening cysteine and the closing phenylalanine or tryptophan. Each record gives: V gene, D gene, J gene, clone size, CDR3 DNA, CDR3 protein. D genes are given only for firm matches. Part of the rows lack a size; the others show once, few, many or a class for expanded clones.

V: TRBV5-6; D: TRBD1; J: TRBJ1-2; size: NA; DNA: TGTGCCAGCAGCCCCCCCGGTACAGGGGCCTTTGGCTACACCTTC; CDR3: CASSPPGTGAFGYTF
V: TRBV5-1; D: NA; J: TRBJ1-1; size: NA; DNA: TGCGCCAGCAGCTTGATCTCTGGGTCCACTGAAGCTTTCTTT; CDR3: CASSLISGSTEAFF
V: TRBV5-1; D: TRBD1; J: TRBJ1-2; size: NA; DNA: TGCGCCAGCAGCTCAACCCAGGGGGCGGAAGGCTACACCTTC; CDR3: CASSSTQGAEGYTF
V: TRBV6-2/TRBV6-3; D: TRBD2; J: TRBJ2-7; size: NA; DNA: TGTGCCAGCAGTACGCCACTGGGGAGGGCCAACACCTACGAGCAGTACTTC; CDR3: CASSTPLGRANTYEQYF
V: TRBV2; D: TRBD2; J: TRBJ2-3; size: NA; DNA: TGTGCCAGCAGTGAATTGGTCCGACTAGCGCGGGGCTCTAGCACAGATACGCAGTATTTT; CDR3: CASSELVRLARGSSTDTQYF
V: TRBV29-1; D: NA; J: TRBJ2-7; size: NA; DNA: TGCAGCGCCACAGGCAAAGCATCCTCCTACGAGCAGTACTTC; CDR3: CSATGKASSYEQYF
V: TRBV28; D: NA; J: TRBJ2-1; size: NA; DNA: TGTGCCACCGAGTCCTACAATGAGCAGTTCTTC; CDR3: CATESYNEQFF
V: TRBV29-1; D: NA; J: TRBJ1-2; size: few; DNA: TGCAGCGTTGACATAGGGGCTGATTCCCTCTATGGCTACACCTTC; CDR3: CSVDIGADSLYGYTF
V: TRBV6-5; D: TRBD2; J: TRBJ2-3; size: NA; DNA: TGTGCCAGCAGTTACGCGCCGGGGGGGCCGAATACGCAGTATTTT; CDR3: CASSYAPGGPNTQYF
V: TRBV11-2; D: NA; J: TRBJ2-5; size: NA; DNA: TGTGCCAGCAGCTTAGCTGGAAGGGGCCAAGAGACCCAGTACTTC; CDR3: CASSLAGRGQETQYF
V: TRBV12-3/TRBV12-4; D: NA; J: TRBJ2-1; size: NA; DNA: TGTGCCAGCAGTTTAAGGGGGGAGGGCAATGAGCAGTTCTTC; CDR3: CASSLRGEGNEQFF
V: TRBV23-1; D: NA; J: TRBJ2-1; size: NA; DNA: TGCGCCAGCAGTCAAGAGTCCAGGGGAGGCCCTCCATTCTTC; CDR3: CASSQESRGGPPFF
V: TRBV25-1; D: NA; J: TRBJ1-1; size: NA; DNA: TGTGCCAGCAGTGAACAGGGCGTAGTTGGCACTGAAGCTTTCTTT; CDR3: CASSEQGVVGTEAFF
V: TRBV10-3; D: NA; J: TRBJ2-5; size: NA; DNA: TGTGCCATCAGTGAGGAGGGGAGTGAGACCCAGTACTTC; CDR3: CAISEEGSETQYF
V: TRBV19; D: TRBD1; J: TRBJ1-5; size: NA; DNA: TGTGCCAGTAGTTATGTGGGGACAGGGGGCCTAAATCAGCCCCAGCATTTT; CDR3: CASSYVGTGGLNQPQHF
V: TRBV7-2; D: NA; J: TRBJ1-1; size: NA; DNA: TGTGCCAGCAGCCCAACCGGCGGGTACACTGAAGCTTTCTTT; CDR3: CASSPTGGYTEAFF
V: TRBV5-4; D: NA; J: TRBJ2-1; size: few; DNA: TGTGCCAGCAGCCCGGGGGTGGGGTGGTTCTTC; CDR3: CASSPGVGWFF
V: TRBV4-1; D: NA; J: TRBJ2-3; size: NA; DNA: TGCGCCAGCAGCCAAGAACTAGTCGCAGATACGCAGTATTTT; CDR3: CASSQELVADTQYF
V: TRBV7-6; D: NA; J: TRBJ1-1; size: NA; DNA: TGTGCCAGCAGTATCTTGACTGACACTGAAGCTTTCTTT; CDR3: CASSILTDTEAFF
V: TRBV15; D: NA; J: TRBJ2-3; size: NA; DNA: TGTGCCACCAGTATGTTTCAGGGACTGGGGTCAGATACGCAGTATTTT; CDR3: CATSMFQGLGSDTQYF
V: TRBV6-5; D: NA; J: TRBJ2-3; size: NA; DNA: TGTGCCAGCAGTTACTTGGACTTCACAGATACGCAGTATTTT; CDR3: CASSYLDFTDTQYF
V: TRBV18; D: TRBD1; J: TRBJ2-1; size: NA; DNA: TGTGCCAGCTCACCACTCTCGGGACAGTACAATGAGCAGTTCTTC; CDR3: CASSPLSGQYNEQFF